This T cell receptor beta chain was profiled in a study of blood T cell repertoires in COVID-19. Background on the study: The United States, Italy and Spain supplied acute and convalescent COVID-19 samples. T cells, B-cell-depleted T cells, or PBMCs supplied cDNA or gDNA.

Data came from immunoSEQ multiplex PCR; TCRdb stores just in-frame clones and leaves some out. The repertoire holds fewer than 45,000 clones, with around 90% as singletons. Germline lookup yields CDR1 LNHDA and CDR2 SQIVND (reference sequence). This CDR3 comprises 15 residues. Between the trimmed V and J ends, which lost 5 bases and 3 bases, there was a span of 16 bases. Sequences were obtained from peripheral blood. This sequence originates from a woman in her thirties in a cohort sampled during active COVID-19. The genes are TRBV19 and TRBJ2-5; D is undetermined. CDR3 sequence reads: CASSLRPRSEETQYF. CDR3 DNA sequence: TGTGCCAGTAGTTTGAGGCCACGATCGGAAGAGACCCAGTACTTC.